This T cell receptor (beta chain) was identified during a study of human T cells and chemical hapten exposure. This clonotype was counted many times. The time point is: pre-sensitization, week 0. Treatment reported: therapeutic diphenylcyclopropenone sensitization with weekly scalp DPC. From germline, CDR1 is SGHDN and CDR2 FVKESK. This CDR3 is built from 19 residues. V lost 0 bases, J lost 2 bases, and 19 bases lay in between. TCRdb reprocessed the RACE reads via MiXCR and lists one record per CDR3 protein. Seen here are roughly 110,000 distinct CDR3 sequences, 9.5% to 15% observed once, and the top ten hold about 1.6%.

This clonotype was sampled from a woman between 50 and 59 years old with alopecia areata. Some clones in this sample may be carry-over from other donors' samples. Sequencing was performed on whole blood, taken in connection with sensitization to the hapten diphenylcyclopropenone (DPC). The chain carries TRBV14 and TRBJ2-2; D call uncertain. CDR3 sequence: CASSQEASWQPQNTGELFF. CDR3 DNA sequence: TGTGCCAGCAGCCAAGAGGCGTCGTGGCAGCCCCAAAACACCGGGGAGCTGTTTTTT.